This TCR beta chain was sequenced for a study of cytomegalovirus exposure and HLA in healthy donors (dated by TCRdb to 2016 to 2017). Notes on the research overall: An earlier analysis of approximately 550 of the donors reported 250 to 300 Gb of sequence data and 117 million unique TCR beta sequences from about 179 million T cells. An early release covering 550 to 650 HLA-typed donors comprised about 320 gigabases of sequencing data and roughly 85 million unique TCR sequences. Of the roughly 400 genotyped donors, around 81% fell in the genetic ancestry cluster associated with self-reported Caucasian donors. The aim of the study was to test whether cataloging public T cell receptors could identify signatures of past pathogen exposure. The T cell repertoires of 700 or so subjects were profiled by immunosequencing and related to cytomegalovirus serostatus. Besides the first cohort of some 670 subjects, a separate validation cohort made up of about 120 different subjects was used. High-throughput TCR immunosequencing, statistical association of individual TCRs with disease status, and machine learning were combined to predict cytomegalovirus infection status. A later analysis re-examined previously published TCR beta repertoires from more than 600 donors and added high-resolution HLA genotyping to investigate patterns of TCR occurrence. In the later analysis, no new phenotypic data were used to find candidate immune exposures; instead, reliance was placed on TCR beta sequences and their occurrence across donors. In an earlier analysis of roughly 580 of the donors, high-throughput TCR beta sequencing was used to judge whether each TCR beta V gene segment behaved as functional or pseudogenic. Donor age, sex, ethnicity and CMV serostatus were collected together with the repertoire data. In a later genetic analysis, genome-wide SNP genotypes for about three fifths of the 666 donors were used, and that subset was treated as a discovery cohort. Every repertoire in the discovery cohort had been generated on one and the same sequencing platform. HLA typing covered class I and class II loci at four-digit resolution. The number of donors typed differed by locus, with 629-630 for A, B, C, DRB1 and DQB1, 522 for DQA1, over 600 for DPA1, and approximately 470 for DPB1. Several DR-DQ haplotypes were treated as single units for association and clustering because of strong linkage in the cohort. On average, about 240,000 unique TCR beta nucleotide sequences were sequenced per donor among 350 to 400 genotyped donors of the cohort, with roughly 19% of those sequences being non-productive. Paper-wide results and their limitations: Roughly uniform sequencing depth across donors was assumed in presence/absence analyses, although this assumption may not hold. In a later genetic analysis, a missense DCLRE1C variant was associated with V-gene and J-gene trimming of TCR beta chains, and the association was replicated in an independent cohort. Compared with equally common non-associated chains, HLA-associated TCR beta chains in a later analysis were more clonally expanded and had lower generation probabilities. In a later analysis, TCR association rates were found to vary across HLA loci, with the most associated TCRs seen for DRB1 alleles and the fewest for HLA-C alleles. According to a later analysis, most CMV-associated TCR beta chains appeared to be HLA-restricted, and the HLA associations seemed to be driven largely by CMV exposure. HLA typing was unavailable for some donors at each locus, so association tests used only the typed subset. When HLA alleles, especially DR and DQ, strongly co-occurred, attributing TCR associations to individual alleles was difficult. In the study, roughly 160 TCR beta chains were listed as associated with cytomegalovirus. A further reported finding was that TCR beta sequences accurately predicted the HLA-A and HLA-B alleles for most subjects in the first cohort. Because counts were too low, fewer than 20 rarely observed V segments, including chromosome 9 orphons, were excluded from the earlier analysis of around 590 of the donors. Some IMGT-functional V segments, including TRBV6-2 and TRBV6-3, could not be distinguished by the 87-base-pair reads and were therefore excluded. CMV serostatus was the only immune exposure information available for the cohort. The authors suggested that the approach could potentially be extended to other disease states and immunological phenotypes. The sequencing pipeline was judged likely to have produced a cluster of highly shared sequence variants as a technical artifact. A few of the identified cytomegalovirus-associated TCR beta chains were confirmed in vitro to be specific for cytomegalovirus antigens. The cohort was sequenced for TCR beta chains only, and without alpha or paired-chain data the features that could be detected were limited. Linkage disequilibrium might explain the correlated functional status among segregating V segments, but an unknown experimental factor could not be ruled out. In both the original and validation cohorts, the classifier was reported to diagnose cytomegalovirus status with high specificity and sensitivity. In a later analysis, around 17,000 TCR beta sequences were associated with specific HLA alleles at a false discovery rate of 0.05. Across donors, most TCR sequences were observed very rarely, whereas some public TCRs were present in many individuals. In a later genetic analysis, fewer N-insertions in productive TCRs were reported among donors in an Asian-associated ancestry cluster than the roughly 640-donor mean. Several of the top co-occurrence clusters appeared to be linked to parvovirus B19, influenza, CMV and Epstein-Barr virus, according to a later analysis. Broadly in line with IMGT annotations, most TCR beta V segments showed up in productive rearrangements about 90% or about 30% of the time in an earlier analysis of 450 to 750 of the donors.

From its cysteine to its phenylalanine, the CDR3 spans 19 amino acids. CDR3 DNA only is kept here, 57 bases in frame from base 1. Trimming costs V 2 bases and J 1 base, and their ends lie 23 bases apart. The germline V gene encodes CDR1 LNHDA and CDR2 SQIVND (reference sequence). The protocol used for the library was the immunoSEQ multiplex PCR assay. A mixture of 60 forward primers for TCR Vbeta segments and 13 reverse primers for TCR Jbeta segments was used in the multiplex PCR. Amplification of the CDR3 region of rearranged TCR beta genes was performed with a multiplex PCR assay on genomic DNA. Amplified TCR beta libraries were sequenced as 87-base-pair reads on the Illumina HiSeq System. Turning to the authors' computational methods: A later analysis tallied 75 million to 95 million unique TCR beta chains across the 650 to 750 repertoires, and approximately 11 million of those chains were shared by two or more donors. To remove PCR and sequencing errors, raw reads were error-corrected and collapsed into unique sequences using a nearest-neighbor algorithm that merged closely related sequences. Alignment of CDR3 sequences to IMGT reference sequences was used to assign V, D and J gene segments. For a sequence to be retained, at least a six-nucleotide match to both a V gene segment and a J gene segment was required. Rearrangements were classified as productive when the CDR3 lacked stop codons and remained in frame with V and J, and all other rearrangements were classified as non-productive. CDR3 was defined by IMGT convention, running from the second conserved V-encoded cysteine to the conserved J-encoded phenylalanine. In an earlier analysis of 500 to 650 of the donors, sequences lacking an unambiguous match to a single V gene segment were excluded. In an earlier analysis of 500 to 750 of the donors, V segments were called functional above 56.7% productive rearrangements and were called segregating when the between-donor standard deviation exceeded 5%. To diagnose cytomegalovirus status from the catalog of TCR beta chain sequences, a statistical classification framework was built. In a later analysis, V and J genes were assigned by comparing TCR nucleotide sequences against IMGT/GENE-DB human TR gene sequences. A later analysis assigned CDR3 sequences and most-parsimonious VDJ recombination scenarios with the TCRdist pipeline. In a later analysis, each TCR beta chain was defined by its CDR3 amino acid sequence together with its V-gene family, and reads lacking a unique V-gene family were excluded. In a later analysis, around 600 highly shared, low-generation-probability nucleotide sequences were removed to address suspected cross-contamination and a sequencing artifact. For each public chain, a later analysis derived a clonal expansion index from normalized ranks of inferred template counts within each repertoire. In a later analysis, generation probabilities were computed with a VDJ recombination model fitted to out-of-frame rearrangements, and the resulting probabilities were checked against IGoR. In a later analysis, TCR-TCR, TCR-HLA and TCR-CMV co-occurrence was scored with hypergeometric tests, and a repertoire-size bias correction was applied to TCR pairs. In a later analysis, false discovery rates were estimated by permuting HLA or CMV assignments 20 times. In a later analysis, co-occurring TCRs were grouped with DBSCAN, and TCRdist sequence similarity was added when clustering was performed within HLA-allele-positive subsets. Repertoires with fewer than 30,000 or more than 120,000 public chains were left out of co-occurrence clustering, as were five repertoires with anomalous nucleotide sharing. The table comes from immuneACCESS by way of TCRdb, which keeps in-frame sequences with V and J called. Part of the clones is missing from these tables; in studies checked, under half for an unresolved V gene and the rest for unknown reasons. D and trimming come from the DNA, and the V and J calls and clone size come from that table. Counted in this sample were roughly 140,000 clones; under 70% of them appeared once. In total, the top ten clones hold 3% of the sample.

This clone was detected only once. The antigen it recognizes is unknown. No qualities accompany the bases; no much larger clone lies one base away. The cohort consisted of 600 or so healthy bone marrow donors. At the time of sampling, all cohort members were nominally healthy, though unrecorded immune exposures were likely present. The donor was CMV seropositive and was included in the group of 250 to 350 seropositive cohort members. Every donor gave a peripheral blood sample, and the peripheral blood mononuclear cells from that sample were used for TCR beta sequencing. The Qiagen DNeasy Blood Extraction Kit was used to extract genomic DNA from the blood cell samples.

Input material: PBMCs. The receptor was derived from a woman aged 30 to 39 in good health and CMV-seropositive. The sequence links TRBV19 to TRBJ1-2; TRBD1 is possibly the D segment (5 matching bases). At the DNA level, the sequence is TGTGCCAGTAGTATAAAAACCGGGACTTACCGGACCCATAACTATGGCTACACCTTC. Its translation is CASSIKTGTYRTHNYGYTF.